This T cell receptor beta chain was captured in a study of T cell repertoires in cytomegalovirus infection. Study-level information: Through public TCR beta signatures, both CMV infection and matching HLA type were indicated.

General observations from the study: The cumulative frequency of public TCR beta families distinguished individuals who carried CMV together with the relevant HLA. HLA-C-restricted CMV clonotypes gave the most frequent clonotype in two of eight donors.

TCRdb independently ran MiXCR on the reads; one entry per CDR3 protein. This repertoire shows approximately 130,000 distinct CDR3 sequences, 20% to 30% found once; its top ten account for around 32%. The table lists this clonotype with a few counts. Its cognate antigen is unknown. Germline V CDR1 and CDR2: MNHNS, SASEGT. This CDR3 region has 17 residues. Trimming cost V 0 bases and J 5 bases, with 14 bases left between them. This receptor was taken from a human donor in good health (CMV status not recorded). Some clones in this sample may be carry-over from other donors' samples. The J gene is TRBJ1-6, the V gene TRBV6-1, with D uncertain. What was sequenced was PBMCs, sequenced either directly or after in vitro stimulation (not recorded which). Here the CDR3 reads CASSEATGYLNNSPLHF. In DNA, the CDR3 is TGTGCCAGCAGTGAAGCGACGGGGTACCTAAATAATTCACCCCTCCACTTT.